The 19 T cell receptor beta chains below were found in one sample sequenced in a study of metastatic and nonmetastatic thyroid tumors. Thyroid surgery had not been preceded by any treatment in any patient. TCRdb recomputed clones from the PCR reads via MiXCR. The table records 25,000 to 40,000 clones, around 7% of them present only once. The specimen sequenced was blood. The receptors stem from a female donor with papillary thyroid cancer or a benign thyroid nodule (not recorded which). Some clones in this sample may be carry-over from other donors' samples.

Note on this clone: This clone may be a read error of a much larger clone one base away. The CDR3 nucleotides read TGTACCAGCAGCTTACCGGACTTCCAACCGCAGTATTTT. Amino acids: CTSSLPDFQPQYF. This chain uses TRBV7-6 with TRBJ2-3; the D gene is possibly TRBD2 (5 bases). Looked up from germline, CDR1 is SGHVS and CDR2 is FNYEAQ. This CDR3 is 13 amino acids long.

This clone was counted ten times or more. The rearrangement uses TRBV5-4 and TRBJ2-2; 11 bases fit TRBD2. Germline V gene lookup returns CDR1 SGHNT and CDR2 YYREEE (reference sequence). The V gene end was trimmed by 4 bases and the J gene end by 6 bases; junction bases not matched to a gene: 8. The CDR3 extends over 16 amino acids. CDR3 in DNA: TGTGCCAGCAGCGCCGGTGGACTAGCGGGCTCCGGGGAGCTGTTTTTT. Amino acid sequence: CASSAGGLAGSGELFF.

This clone was counted only a few times. A much larger clonotype is one base distant, so this may be a read error. The V call is TRBV29-1, the J call TRBJ2-3; 9 nucleotides match TRBD1. This CDR3 is built from 14 residues. CDR1 is SQVTM and CDR2 is ANQGSEA in the germline V gene. V shed 8 bases, J shed 4 bases, and the junction held 10 bases outside the gene matches. CDR3 DNA sequence: TGCAGCTTCTTTGGACAGGGGCGGCCAGATACGCAGTATTTT. As protein: CSFFGQGRPDTQYF.

This clone was observed many times. The chain links TRBV3-1 to TRBJ1-3; no reliable D call. The V gene lost 4 bases and the J gene lost 2 bases, with 15 bases spanning the gap. The CDR3 has 16 residues. Germline V lookup: CDR1 LGHDT, CDR2 YNNKEL (reference sequence). In DNA, the CDR3 is TGTGCCAGCAGCCTCCTCCCGCGGGCCGCTGGAAACACCATATATTTT. Its protein product is CASSLLPRAAGNTIYF. Full variable domain (rest looked up from reference TRBV3-1 and TRBJ1-3): DTAVSQTPKYLVTQMGNDKSIKCEQNLGHDTMYWYKQDSKKFLKIMFSYNNKELIINETVPNRFSPKSPDKAHLNLHINSLELGDSAVYFCASSLLPRAAGNTIYFGEGSWLTVV.

Only a few counts were recorded for this clone. This CDR3 fails to terminate in the conserved phenylalanine or tryptophan, so it likely reflects a read error. The chain is built from TRBV27 and TRBJ2-5; D possibly corresponds to TRBD1 (6 bases). CDR1 is MNHEY, CDR2 SMNVEV, per germline (reference sequence). This CDR3 is 14 amino acids long. The CDR3 sequence is CVSMRWQGLETQYS. The CDR3 DNA reads as TGTGTCAGCATGAGGTGGCAGGGGCTGGAGACCCAGTACTCC.

Remarks on this clone: A much more abundant neighbour one base away suggests this may be a read error. The chain uses TRBV5-1 and TRBJ2-5; D gene uncertain. The germline V and J ends were trimmed by 7 bases and 5 bases, with 9 bases remaining between them. Germline CDR1 reads SGHRS; CDR2 reads YFSETQ. CDR3 length: 11 residues. DNA of the CDR3: TGCGCCAGCGTGGTGGATGAGACCCAGTACTTC. Its protein product is CASVVDETQYF.

This clone occurred many times. This chain connects TRBV24-1 to TRBJ2-2; no clear D gene. This CDR3 spans 17 amino acids. V dropped 1 base and J dropped 4 bases, with 15 bases sitting between them. Germline V CDR1 and CDR2: KGHDR, SFDVKD. The CDR3 sequence: CATSDFGRPTGTGELFF. CDR3 nucleotide sequence: TGTGCCACCAGTGATTTCGGGCGGCCTACGGGCACCGGGGAGCTGTTTTTT.

This clone has a count of ten or more. This sequence joins TRBV27 and TRBJ1-5; a possible D gene is TRBD1 (5 bases). This CDR3 comprises 16 residues. The V gene lost 4 bases and the J gene lost 1 base, with 14 bases spanning the gap. CDR1 is MNHEY and CDR2 is SMNVEV in the germline V gene (reference sequence). The DNA of the CDR3 is TGTGCCAGCAGTTCACGAGGGACCTTAAGCAATCAGCCCCAGCATTTT. It translates to CASSSRGTLSNQPQHF.

The sample holds many counts of this clone. This sequence joins TRBV3-1 and TRBJ2-5; 7 nucleotides agree with TRBD2. This CDR3 contains 16 residues. Germline CDR1 reads LGHDT; CDR2 reads YNNKEL (reference sequence). The V gene end was trimmed by 0 bases and the J gene end by 2 bases; junction bases not matched to a gene: 6. Written as DNA, the CDR3 is TGTGCCAGCAGCCAAGATGGAAGGGGAGGGCAAGAGACCCAGTACTTC. Encoded protein: CASSQDGRGGQETQYF.

This clone was detected ten times or more. This chain joins TRBV4-3 and TRBJ2-1; 8 bases line up with TRBD2. CDR3 length equals 16 residues. Trimming removed 0 bases from V and 7 bases from J; junction bases left unmatched: 8. Germline-derived CDR1 and CDR2 are LGHNA and YSLEER. The CDR3 bases are TGCGCCAGCAGCCAAGATCGTGCGGGGGGAATGAATGAGCAGTTCTTC. Encoded protein: CASSQDRAGGMNEQFF.

The chain combines TRBV30 with TRBJ2-3; D ambiguous. V shed 0 bases and J shed 5 bases, with 15 bases lying between them. Germline CDR1 and CDR2: GTSNPN and SVGIG (reference sequence). The CDR3 contains 15 residues. The CDR3 DNA is TGTGCCTGGAGTGTTATGAGGCGGCGGAGAGATACGCAGTATTTT. Residues: CAWSVMRRRRDTQYF.

This clone has a count of ten or more. In DNA form, the CDR3 reads TGCGCCAGCAGCCATCCGGATGGACAGTACTCCGATGTTAGCACAGATACGCAGTATTTT. Translating gives CASSHPDGQYSDVSTDTQYF. The chain recombines TRBV4-1 with TRBJ2-3; a weak D match, TRBD1 (6 bases). V dropped 3 bases and J dropped 0 bases, with 25 bases sitting between them. CDR1 is MGHRA, CDR2 YSYEKL, per germline. CDR3 length equals 20 residues.

This clone was recorded many times. The chain uses TRBV7-2 and TRBJ2-7; a weak D match, TRBD2 (5 bases). The V gene's germline CDR1 is SGHTA and CDR2 FQGNSA. This CDR3 has 15 residues. The V and J ends lost 0 bases and 3 bases respectively, with 12 bases between them. The CDR3 DNA reads as TGTGCCAGCAGCTTAGCTTCCCCGGGAAACTACGAGCAGTACTTC. Translation: CASSLASPGNYEQYF.

This clone was seen ten or more times. The rearrangement joins TRBV19 to TRBJ1-1, with D perhaps matching TRBD1 (5 bases). The CDR3 runs to 14 residues. CDR1 and CDR2 from the germline V gene are LNHDA and SQIVND (reference sequence). The ends were cut back, 9 bases at V and 4 bases at J, with 18 bases in the middle. DNA of the CDR3: TGTGCCAGCGTTACACGAGGGGATCCCACTGAAGCTTTCTTT. This translates into CASVTRGDPTEAFF.

This clone was detected many times. The chain employs TRBV4-2 and TRBJ2-3; 10 bases align to TRBD2. This CDR3 has 16 amino acids. Germline V gene sequence: CDR1 LGHNA, CDR2 YNFKEQ. Trimming cost V 0 bases and J 5 bases; bases outside gene matches: 5. The CDR3 coding sequence is TGTGCCAGCAGCCAAGAGCTAGCGGGGGTTAGAGATACGCAGTATTTT. It encodes CASSQELAGVRDTQYF.

There are many counts of this clone. The chain has TRBV20-1 and TRBJ1-1, with D perhaps matching TRBD1 (5 bases). Germline V gene data show CDR1 as DFQATT and CDR2 as SNEGSKA (reference sequence). The V end lost 1 base, the J end lost 1 base, and 10 bases lay between the germline ends. The CDR3 covers 14 residues. The DNA for the CDR3 is TGCAGTGCTAGAGGGGGCGCCGAGAACACTGAAGCTTTCTTT. It yields the protein CSARGGAENTEAFF.

The sample holds many counts of this clone. Other DNA sequences in this sample translate to the same CDR3. The chain employs TRBV2 and TRBJ2-2, with D possibly being TRBD2 (6 bases). CDR1 SNHLY and CDR2 FYNNEI come from the germline V gene. This CDR3 has 15 residues. With 4 bases removed from V and 4 bases from J, the gap between germline ends came to 13 bases. CDR3 coding DNA: TGTGCCAGCAGTGTGGAGGGGCCGCCCACCGGGGAGCTGTTTTTT. Its protein is CASSVEGPPTGELFF.

At least ten counts were recorded for this clone. The genes are TRBV4-1 and TRBJ2-5; 11 bases map to TRBD2. CDR3 length: 19 residues. The germline V gene has CDR1 MGHRA and CDR2 YSYEKL. Unmatched junction bases numbered 15, after V lost 4 bases and J lost 2 bases. The CDR3 loop reads CASSPAGPASGRRQETQYF. As DNA, the CDR3 is TGCGCCAGCAGCCCGGCAGGTCCCGCTAGCGGGAGGAGGCAAGAGACCCAGTACTTC.

In its sample, this clone was seen many times. This same CDR3 is encoded by further DNA sequences in the sample. The chain is built from TRBV7-2 and TRBJ1-1; D remains ambiguous. The CDR3 loop spans 14 amino acids. CDR1 is SGHTA, CDR2 FQGNSA, per germline. The ends were cut back, 5 bases at V and 4 bases at J, with 14 bases in the middle. DNA of the CDR3: TGTGCCAGCAGCCCCGGGCCCTGGGGCACTGAAGCTTTCTTT. Residues: CASSPGPWGTEAFF.